Presented here are 4 T cell receptor beta chains from one specimen sequenced in a study of shared clonotypes between healthy human individuals. Assay used: immunoSEQ multiplex PCR; TCRdb lists only in-frame clones, some missing. This sample yields millions of clones, of which over 85% are seen a single time; around 0.13% belongs to the top ten. Sequenced sample: naive CD4+ T cells sorted from blood. Subset meaning: CD45RA+ positively selected. These receptors originate from a man aged 18 to 29 in good health.

The chain joins TRBV10-1 to TRBJ2-1, with a weak D call TRBD1 (6 bases). Germline CDR1 WNHNN, CDR2 SYGVQD (reference sequence). Trimming removed 0 bases from V and 4 bases from J, with 13 bases in between. The CDR3 has 16 residues. This chain's CDR3 is CASSESRTGPYNEQFF. DNA for the CDR3: TGCGCCAGCAGTGAGTCGCGCACAGGGCCGTACAATGAGCAGTTCTTC.

The V gene is TRBV5-4, the J gene TRBJ2-7; the D is unclear. The ends were cut back, 4 bases at V and 2 bases at J, with 16 bases in the middle. In germline, CDR1 is SGHNT, CDR2 YYREEE (reference sequence). There are 15 residues in the CDR3. The CDR3 DNA sequence: TGTGCCAGCAGCCGCACGCAGGAACCTACCTACGAGCAGTACTTC. It encodes CASSRTQEPTYEQYF.

This chain uses TRBV7-2 with TRBJ2-5, with D uncertain. Germline V gives CDR1 SGHTA, CDR2 FQGNSA. The CDR3 has 12 residues. Trimming took 8 bases from V and 0 from J, leaving 7 bases between them. CDR3 residues: CASGDYQETQYF. DNA for the CDR3: TGTGCCAGCGGCGACTACCAAGAGACCCAGTACTTC. Full variable domain (remainder filled in from reference TRBV7-2 and TRBJ2-5): GAGVSQSPSNKVTEKGKDVELRCDPISGHTALYWYRQSLGQGLEFLIYFQGNSAPDKSGLPSDRFSAERTGGSVSTLTIQRTQQEDSAVYLCASGDYQETQYFGPGTRLLVL.

The chain has TRBV6-1 and TRBJ1-2, with 7 bases fitting TRBD1. In germline, CDR1 is MNHNS, CDR2 SASEGT. The junction had 11 bases not matched to a gene; V was cut back by 6 bases and J by 4 bases. CDR3 length: 15 amino acids. CDR3 DNA sequence: TGTGCCAGCAGAAAGGAAACAGGGGAAGGCTATGGCTACACCTTC. It yields the protein CASRKETGEGYGYTF.